A single sample is the source of the 22 T cell receptor beta chains below, sequenced in a study of technical replicates of blood from a few donors. Data came from immunoSEQ multiplex PCR; TCRdb stores just in-frame clones and leaves some out. Here the sample spans under 95,000 clones, 90% to 95% being singletons. The source material was T cells isolated from PBMCs. The receptors here all came from a human donor in good health.

V gene TRBV19 combines with J gene TRBJ1-5, with D possibly matching TRBD1 (6 bases). Germline assignment: CDR1 LNHDA and CDR2 SQIVND (reference sequence). Trimming shortened V by 8 bases and J by 3 bases, and 20 bases separated the two germline ends. The CDR3 runs to 16 residues. The chain's CDR3 is CASSHALQGHNQPQHF. The CDR3 DNA is TGTGCCAGTTCCCATGCCTTACAGGGCCACAATCAGCCCCAGCATTTT.

This chain joins TRBV25-1 and TRBJ1-1; D ambiguous. V was clipped by 5 bases and J by 0 bases, with 13 bases between them. There are 15 residues in the CDR3. Germline-derived CDR1 and CDR2 are MGHDK and SYGVNS. The CDR3 DNA sequence: TGTGCCAGCAGTCCCACCCTGGGAGTGAACACTGAAGCTTTCTTT. Residues: CASSPTLGVNTEAFF.

The chain carries TRBV18 and TRBJ1-3; D is unresolved. The CDR3 totals 16 residues. Germline CDR1 KGHSH, CDR2 LQKENI. With 4 bases removed from V and 0 bases from J, the gap between germline ends came to 13 bases. CDR3: CASSRSDFSSGNTIYF. The CDR3 coding sequence is TGTGCCAGCTCACGATCGGACTTTAGCTCTGGAAACACCATATATTTT.

The chain is built from TRBV6-1 and TRBJ2-3, with D hard to call. The CDR3 contains 13 residues. The V and J ends lost 5 bases and 3 bases respectively, with 9 bases between them. Germline assignment: CDR1 MNHNS and CDR2 SASEGT. The CDR3 DNA reads as TGTGCCAGCAGTAATATAGAAACAGATACGCAGTATTTT. The encoded protein is CASSNIETDTQYF.

CDR3 sequence: CASSVAQGAGETQYF. CDR3 DNA sequence: TGTGCCAGCAGCGTGGCCCAGGGGGCAGGGGAGACCCAGTACTTC. The J gene is TRBJ2-5, the V gene TRBV9, with 8 positions matching TRBD1. The CDR3 is 15 amino acids. Looked up from germline, CDR1 is SGDLS and CDR2 is YYNGEE. V was pared by 2 bases and J by 5 bases, with 8 bases of the junction left unmatched.

The J gene is TRBJ1-1, the V gene TRBV10-3, with no clear D. The length of the CDR3 is 16 residues. V lost 0 bases and J lost 1, with 12 bases in between. Germline CDR1 is ENHRY and CDR2 is SYGVKD. The CDR3, as DNA: TGTGCCATCAGTGAGTCGCTAGGTATCGCGAACACTGAAGCTTTCTTT. Protein sequence: CAISESLGIANTEAFF.

This chain joins TRBV14 and TRBJ1-4; perhaps TRBD1 as D (5 bases). Germline V CDR1 and CDR2: SGHDN, FVKESK. This CDR3 region has 15 residues. Trimming took off 2 bases at V and 8 bases at J, with 15 bases between the two ends. The CDR3: CASSQKQAFVEKLFF. DNA for the CDR3: TGTGCCAGCAGCCAAAAACAGGCGTTTGTCGAAAAACTGTTTTTT.

The CDR3 region has the DNA TGTGCCAGCAGGGGACAGGGCCGCTCCTACGAGCAGTACTTC. Its protein product is CASRGQGRSYEQYF. The chain links TRBV14 to TRBJ2-7, with TRBD1 identical over 9 bases. The V and J ends lost 6 bases and 0 bases, in that order; junction bases with no gene match: 3. Germline V gene sequence: CDR1 SGHDN, CDR2 FVKESK. The CDR3 extends over 14 amino acids.

This chain connects TRBV27 to TRBJ1-2; D unclear. This CDR3 has 14 amino acids. V lost 4 bases to trimming and J lost 0 bases, with 9 bases between them. From germline, CDR1 is MNHEY and CDR2 SMNVEV (reference sequence). The CDR3 is CASSYHSSNYGYTF. As DNA, the CDR3 is TGTGCCAGCAGTTACCACAGCTCTAACTATGGCTACACCTTC.

CDR3 protein: CASSLALRTTSPRREGRSQYF. Written as DNA, the CDR3 is TGTGCCAGCAGCTTAGCGCTGAGAACCACCTCACCGCGACGGGAGGGCCGGTCGCAGTATTTT. V gene TRBV7-6 combines with J gene TRBJ2-3; 8 nucleotides match TRBD2. Germline V lookup: CDR1 SGHVS, CDR2 FNYEAQ. The CDR3 loop spans 21 amino acids. V dropped 0 bases and J dropped 10; count of bases not matched to a gene: 27. The variable domain in full, completed from reference TRBV7-6 and TRBJ2-3, reads GAGVSQSPRYKVTKRGQDVALRCDPISGHVSLYWYRQALGQGPEFLTYFNYEAQQDKSGLPNDRFSAERPEGSISTLTIQRTEQRDSAMYRCASSLALRTTSPRREGRSQYFGPGTRLTVL.

V gene TRBV5-5 combines with J gene TRBJ2-7; perhaps TRBD2 as D (5 bases). Germline-derived CDR1 and CDR2 are SGHKS and YYEKEE (reference sequence). Trimming shortened V by 0 bases and J by 3 bases, and 13 bases separated the two germline ends. This CDR3 has 15 amino acids. The CDR3, as DNA: TGTGCCAGCAGCTTGGGGGCCGGGGAAAACTACGAGCAGTACTTC. Its translation is CASSLGAGENYEQYF.

J is TRBJ2-7 and V is TRBV2; 9 nucleotides agree with TRBD2. V lost 1 base to trimming and J lost 3 bases; unmatched junction nucleotides: 4. The CDR3 is made up of 15 amino acids. Germline CDR1 reads SNHLY; CDR2 reads FYNNEI. The CDR3 spells CASSEVLAGVYEQYF. CDR3 nucleotides: TGTGCCAGCAGTGAAGTTTTAGCGGGGGTCTACGAGCAGTACTTC. Full variable domain (outside the CDR3, taken from reference TRBV2 and TRBJ2-7): EPEVTQTPSHQVTQMGQEVILRCVPISNHLYFYWYRQILGQKVEFLVSFYNNEISEKSEIFDDQFSVERPDGSNFTLKIRSTKLEDSAMYFCASSEVLAGVYEQYFGPGTRLTVT.

The chain couples TRBV7-6 to TRBJ1-1, with 10 positions matching TRBD1. The CDR3 is made up of 16 amino acids. Germline CDR1 reads SGHVS; CDR2 reads FNYEAQ. J gave up 6 bases and V 1 base, and 8 bases lay outside the gene matches. DNA of the CDR3: TGTGCCAGCAGCTTAGACCGTCGGGACAGGGGCTCTGAAGCTTTCTTT. It specifies CASSLDRRDRGSEAFF.

The CDR3 DNA follows: TGTGCCAGCAGCTTACGACAGGGAGGAAATCAGCCCCAGCATTTT. Encoded protein: CASSLRQGGNQPQHF. This chain connects TRBV7-6 to TRBJ1-5; 7 bases map to TRBD1. This CDR3 spans 15 amino acids. Germline values: CDR1 SGHVS, CDR2 FNYEAQ. V shed 2 bases, J shed 4 bases, and the junction held 5 bases outside the gene matches.

The chain couples TRBV28 to TRBJ2-2, with a tentative D call TRBD1 (5 bases). Trimming took off 6 bases at V and 0 bases at J, with 8 bases between the two ends. Per the germline V gene, CDR1 is MDHEN and CDR2 is SYDVKM. The CDR3 is 14 amino acids. The CDR3 here is CASRGHSNTGELFF. The DNA for the CDR3 is TGTGCCAGCAGAGGACACTCGAACACCGGGGAGCTGTTTTTT.

V gene TRBV7-2 combines with J gene TRBJ2-5, with 9 bases that match TRBD2. Germline-derived CDR1 and CDR2 are SGHTA and FQGNSA. The CDR3 covers 19 residues. V lost 9 bases and J lost 5; bases outside the gene matches: 25. The CDR3 spells CASYEWWVRGRARTETQYF. In DNA, the CDR3 is TGTGCCAGTTATGAATGGTGGGTCCGCGGGAGGGCCAGGACCGAGACCCAGTACTTC.

The chain has TRBV6-1 and TRBJ1-5; D possibly corresponds to TRBD1 (5 bases). The V gene lost 4 bases and the J gene lost 9 bases, with 7 bases spanning the gap. This CDR3 is 11 amino acids long. The germline V gene encodes CDR1 MNHNS and CDR2 SASEGT. CDR3 protein: CASSGQTPQHF. The CDR3 nucleotides read TGTGCCAGCAGTGGACAGACGCCCCAGCATTTT.

The genes are TRBV5-1 and TRBJ2-7; 7 bases match TRBD2. V dropped 0 bases and J dropped 5; count of bases not matched to a gene: 11. Looked up from germline, CDR1 is SGHRS and CDR2 is YFSETQ. The CDR3 is 16 amino acids. The CDR3 protein is CASSLASGGSVNEQYF. The CDR3, as DNA: TGCGCCAGCAGCTTGGCCTCGGGCGGGAGTGTGAACGAGCAGTACTTC.

This rearrangement joins TRBV7-6 to TRBJ2-7; TRBD2 aligns across 8 bases. V dropped 5 bases and J dropped 2; count of bases not matched to a gene: 8. The CDR3 runs 15 residues. Germline CDR1 and CDR2: SGHVS and FNYEAQ. The CDR3 protein is CASSHRASGPYEQYF. The CDR3, as DNA: TGTGCCAGCAGCCATCGGGCTAGCGGGCCCTACGAGCAGTACTTC.

This chain joins TRBV19 and TRBJ1-1; TRBD1 matches at 7 bases. The CDR3 sequence is 14 residues long. Germline-derived CDR1 and CDR2 are LNHDA and SQIVND (reference sequence). V shed 8 bases, J shed 1 base, and the junction held 7 bases outside the gene matches. The CDR3 DNA reads TGTGCCAGTGTCCAGACAGGGCGGAACACTGAAGCTTTCTTT. This codes for CASVQTGRNTEAFF.

This chain uses TRBV2 with TRBJ2-1; D is ambiguous. V was shortened by 8 bases and J by 0 bases, with 8 bases between the two germline ends. Germline loops: CDR1 SNHLY, CDR2 FYNNEI. CDR3 size: 13 residues. The DNA for the CDR3 is TGTGCCAGCCTTCTAGGCTCCTACAATGAGCAGTTCTTC. Encoded protein: CASLLGSYNEQFF.

This chain joins TRBV15 and TRBJ2-7, with 9 nucleotides matching TRBD2. CDR1 and CDR2 from the germline V gene are LNHNV and YYDKDF (reference sequence). The CDR3 contains 15 residues. Germline trimming cut 0 bases from V and 6 bases from J; bases unmatched to any gene: 6. CDR3 sequence: CATSRDRLAGREQYF. The CDR3 DNA sequence: TGTGCCACCAGCAGAGATCGTCTAGCGGGACGCGAGCAGTACTTC.